This TCR beta chain was obtained from a study of CD8+CD57+ T cells in acquired aplastic anemia. The CDR3 totals 14 residues. Germline values: CDR1 SGHDT, CDR2 YYEEEE. A note on this clonotype: An end of the junction differs from the germline gene, which may be a read error.

CDR3 and TCR beta VDJ profiling relied on a genomic DNA template. TCRdb redid the calling of the reads with MiXCR, one entry per CDR3 protein. The sample contains roughly 420,000 distinct CDR3 sequences, roughly 68% of which appear only once. The chain has TRBV5-6 and TRBJ1-4, with a tentative D call TRBD1 (6 bases). The clonotype originates from a human donor in good health, serving as a control. The sequenced material came from sorted CD4+, CD8+, or CD8+CD57+ T cells (not recorded which) from PBMCs. The CDR3 sequence: CASPRGGAERGTVF. Written as DNA, the CDR3 is TGTGCCAGCCCCCGCGGGGGCGCCGAGAGGGGAACTGTTTTT.